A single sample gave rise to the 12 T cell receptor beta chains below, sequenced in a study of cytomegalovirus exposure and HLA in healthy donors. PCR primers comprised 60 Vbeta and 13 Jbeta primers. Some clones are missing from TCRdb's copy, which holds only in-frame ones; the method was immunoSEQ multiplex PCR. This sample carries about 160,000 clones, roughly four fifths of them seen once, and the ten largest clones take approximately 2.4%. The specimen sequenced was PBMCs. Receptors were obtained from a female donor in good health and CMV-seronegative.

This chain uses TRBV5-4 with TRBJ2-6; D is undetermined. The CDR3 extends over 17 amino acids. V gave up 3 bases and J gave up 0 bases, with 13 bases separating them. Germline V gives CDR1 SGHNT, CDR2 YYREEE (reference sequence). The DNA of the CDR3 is TGTGCCAGCAGCTCCCCCGGTCGAACCTCTGGGGCCAACGTCCTGACTTTC. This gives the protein CASSSPGRTSGANVLTF.

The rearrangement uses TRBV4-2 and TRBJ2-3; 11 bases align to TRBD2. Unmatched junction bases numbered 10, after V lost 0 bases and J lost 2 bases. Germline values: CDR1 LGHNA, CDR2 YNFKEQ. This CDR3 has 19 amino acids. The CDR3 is CASSQDSLAGGLTTDTQYF. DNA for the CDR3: TGTGCCAGCAGCCAAGATAGCCTAGCGGGGGGCCTCACCACAGATACGCAGTATTTT.

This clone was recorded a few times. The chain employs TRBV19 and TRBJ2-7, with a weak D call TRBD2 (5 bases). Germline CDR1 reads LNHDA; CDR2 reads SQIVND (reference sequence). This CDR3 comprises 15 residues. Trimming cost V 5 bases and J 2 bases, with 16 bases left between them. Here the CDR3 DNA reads TGTGCCAGTAGTCCTGCGCGCGGGCAAGCCTACGAGCAGTACTTC. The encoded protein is CASSPARGQAYEQYF.

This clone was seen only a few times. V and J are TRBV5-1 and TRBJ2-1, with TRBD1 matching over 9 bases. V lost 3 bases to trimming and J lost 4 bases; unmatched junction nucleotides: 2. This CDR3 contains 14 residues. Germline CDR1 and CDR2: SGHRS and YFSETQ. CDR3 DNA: TGCGCCAGCAGCTCCGGGACAGGGTACAATGAGCAGTTCTTC. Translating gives CASSSGTGYNEQFF.

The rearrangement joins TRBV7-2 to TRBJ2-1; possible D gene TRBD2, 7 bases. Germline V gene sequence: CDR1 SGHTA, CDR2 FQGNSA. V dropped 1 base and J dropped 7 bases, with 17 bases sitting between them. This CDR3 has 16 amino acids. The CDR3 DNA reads TGTGCCAGCAGCTTAGTTAGTGGGGGGGCCTGGAATGAGCAGTTCTTC. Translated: CASSLVSGGAWNEQFF. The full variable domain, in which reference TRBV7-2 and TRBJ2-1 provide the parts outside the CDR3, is GAGVSQSPSNKVTEKGKDVELRCDPISGHTALYWYRQSLGQGLEFLIYFQGNSAPDKSGLPSDRFSAERTGGSVSTLTIQRTQQEDSAVYLCASSLVSGGAWNEQFFGPGTRLTVL.

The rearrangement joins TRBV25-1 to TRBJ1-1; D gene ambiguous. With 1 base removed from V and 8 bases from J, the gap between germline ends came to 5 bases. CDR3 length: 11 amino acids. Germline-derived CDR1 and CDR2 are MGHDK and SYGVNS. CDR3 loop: CASSESREAFF. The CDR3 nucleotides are TGTGCCAGCAGTGAATCGAGGGAAGCTTTCTTT.

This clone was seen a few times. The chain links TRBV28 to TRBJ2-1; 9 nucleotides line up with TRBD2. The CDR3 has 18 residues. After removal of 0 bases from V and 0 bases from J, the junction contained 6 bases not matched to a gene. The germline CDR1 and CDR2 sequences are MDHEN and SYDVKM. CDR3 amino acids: CASSLWGLADLSYNEQFF. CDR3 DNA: TGTGCCAGCAGTTTATGGGGACTAGCCGACCTCTCCTACAATGAGCAGTTCTTC. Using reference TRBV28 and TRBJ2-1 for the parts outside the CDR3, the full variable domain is DVKVTQSSRYLVKRTGEKVFLECVQDMDHENMFWYRQDPGLGLRLIYFSYDVKMKEKGDIPEGYSVSREKKERFSLILESASTNQTSMYLCASSLWGLADLSYNEQFFGPGTRLTVL.

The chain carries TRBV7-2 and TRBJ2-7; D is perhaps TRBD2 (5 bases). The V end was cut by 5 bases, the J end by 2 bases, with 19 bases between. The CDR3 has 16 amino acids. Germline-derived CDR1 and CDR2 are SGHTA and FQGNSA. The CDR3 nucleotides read TGTGCCAGCAGCACGACCCCTAGCAGTCCTACCTACGAGCAGTACTTC. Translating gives CASSTTPSSPTYEQYF.

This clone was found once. The CDR3 nucleotides are TGTGCCAGCAGTTTATCGGGCGGGAGGGCCACAAATGAGCAGTTCTTC. Translation: CASSLSGGRATNEQFF. The genes are TRBV27 and TRBJ2-1, with TRBD2 matching over 9 bases. The CDR3 runs 16 residues. The V and J ends lost 0 bases and 7 bases, in that order; junction bases with no gene match: 7. CDR1 and CDR2 from the germline V gene are MNHEY and SMNVEV (reference sequence).

CDR3: CASRRPGQGDSYEQYF. The CDR3 nucleotides read TGTGCCAGCAGGCGGCCGGGACAGGGGGACTCCTACGAGCAGTACTTC. V and J are TRBV11-2 and TRBJ2-5, with 11 bases identical to TRBD1. The J call is uncertain, as TRBJ2-7 better fits the DNA end. Germline CDR1 SGHAT, CDR2 FQNNGV. The CDR3 extends over 16 amino acids.

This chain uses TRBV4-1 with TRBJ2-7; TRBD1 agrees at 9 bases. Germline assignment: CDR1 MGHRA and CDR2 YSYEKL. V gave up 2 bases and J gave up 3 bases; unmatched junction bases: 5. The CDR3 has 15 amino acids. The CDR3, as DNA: TGCGCCAGCAGCCAATGGGGACAGGGAGACTACGAGCAGTACTTC. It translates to CASSQWGQGDYEQYF.

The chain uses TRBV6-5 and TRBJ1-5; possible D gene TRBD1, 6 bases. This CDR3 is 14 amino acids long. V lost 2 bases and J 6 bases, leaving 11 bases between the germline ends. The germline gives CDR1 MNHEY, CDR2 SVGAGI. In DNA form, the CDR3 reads TGTGCCAGCAGTTACGGGGGGGCTGGTCAGCCCCAGCATTTT. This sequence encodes CASSYGGAGQPQHF.